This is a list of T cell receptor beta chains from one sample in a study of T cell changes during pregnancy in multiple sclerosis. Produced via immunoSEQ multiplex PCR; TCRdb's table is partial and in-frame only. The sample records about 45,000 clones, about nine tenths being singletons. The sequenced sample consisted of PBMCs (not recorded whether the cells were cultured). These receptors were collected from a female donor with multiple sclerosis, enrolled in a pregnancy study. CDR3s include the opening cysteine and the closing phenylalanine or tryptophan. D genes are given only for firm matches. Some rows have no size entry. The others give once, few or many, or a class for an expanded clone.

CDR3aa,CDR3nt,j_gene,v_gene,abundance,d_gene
CASSRYGAGGTDTQYF,TGCGCCAGCAGCCGGTACGGAGCTGGCGGGACAGATACGCAGTATTTT,TRBJ2-3,TRBV5-1,-,-
CASSPRDTTSYEQYF,TGTGCCAGCAGCCCAAGAGATACTACCTCCTACGAGCAGTACTTC,TRBJ2-7,TRBV9,-,-
CASNLRQGAYNEQFF,TGTGCCAGCAACCTGAGACAGGGGGCCTACAATGAGCAGTTCTTC,TRBJ2-1,TRBV6-6,-,TRBD1
CASSLGPDEQFF,TGTGCCAGCAGCTTGGGCCCCGATGAGCAGTTCTTC,TRBJ2-1,TRBV5-5,-,-
CASSSQGGIGADTQYF,TGTGCCAGCAGTTCCCAGGGCGGGATTGGCGCAGATACGCAGTATTTT,TRBJ2-3,TRBV5-4,-,-
CASSELNRDSAYGYTF,TGTGCCAGCAGTGAGCTCAACCGGGACAGCGCCTATGGCTACACCTTC,TRBJ1-2,TRBV2,-,TRBD1
CASSFFQNTEAFF,TGTGCCAGCAGCTTCTTCCAGAACACTGAAGCTTTCTTT,TRBJ1-1,TRBV7-9,-,-
CASHSGNGVYNEQFF,TGCGCCAGCCATAGCGGGAATGGGGTCTACAATGAGCAGTTCTTC,TRBJ2-1,TRBV5-1,-,TRBD2
CASSITVVGTGELFF,TGTGCCAGTAGTATCACTGTTGTCGGGACCGGGGAGCTGTTTTTT,TRBJ2-2,TRBV19,-,-
CASSEGPFNEQFF,TGTGCCAGCAGTGAAGGTCCCTTCAATGAGCAGTTCTTC,TRBJ2-1,TRBV2,-,-
CASSPNLGGGYTF,TGTGCCAGCTCACCAAATCTCGGAGGTGGCTACACCTTC,TRBJ1-2,TRBV18,-,-
CAWTQGPGNTIYF,TGTGCCTGGACCCAGGGACCTGGAAACACCATATATTTT,TRBJ1-3,TRBV30,-,-
CSARDGKGYYF,TGCAGTGCTAGAGATGGCAAGGGGTACTACTTC,TRBJ2-4,TRBV20-1,-,-
CASSRLAGGGGELFF,TGTGCCAGCAGCCGTCTAGCGGGAGGGGGCGGGGAGCTGTTTTTT,TRBJ2-2,TRBV2,-,TRBD2
CASSQANYEQYF,TGTGCCAGCAGTCAAGCTAACTACGAGCAGTACTTC,TRBJ2-7,TRBV28,-,-
CAISEGQGNDQPQHF,TGTGCCATCAGTGAAGGTCAGGGTAACGATCAGCCCCAGCATTTT,TRBJ1-5,TRBV10-3,-,-
CASSLRRIPYEQYF,TGTGCCAGCAGCTTGAGACGGATACCCTACGAGCAGTACTTC,TRBJ2-7,TRBV5-4,-,-
CASSPLTGLAGGGSSYNEQFF,TGTGCCAGCAGCCCTCTTACTGGACTAGCGGGGGGGGGCAGCTCCTACAATGAGCAGTTCTTC,TRBJ2-1,TRBV14,-,TRBD2
CASSEASGGTSYGYTF,TGTGCCAGCAGTGAAGCATCGGGAGGGACGTCCTATGGCTACACCTTC,TRBJ1-2,TRBV6-1,-,-
CASSPGEGGYQPQHF,TGCGCCAGCAGCCCGGGGGAAGGGGGATATCAGCCCCAGCATTTT,TRBJ1-5,TRBV4-1,-,-
CATSAGTENTEAFF,TGTGCCACCTCAGCCGGGACAGAGAACACTGAAGCTTTCTTT,TRBJ1-1,TRBV21-1,-,-
CSVRGQYMNTEAFF,TGCAGCGTGAGGGGACAGTACATGAACACTGAAGCTTTCTTT,TRBJ1-1,TRBV29-1,-,TRBD1
CAWRGQGGRMNTEAFF,TGTGCCTGGAGGGGACAGGGGGGTCGGATGAACACTGAAGCTTTCTTT,TRBJ1-1,TRBV30,once,TRBD1
CASSQVSGNPVGNEQYF,TGTGCCAGCAGCCAAGTTAGCGGGAACCCGGTCGGTAACGAGCAGTACTTC,TRBJ2-7,TRBV14,-,TRBD2
CASSPISGRVYNEQFF,TGTGCCAGCAGCCCGATTAGCGGGAGGGTTTACAATGAGCAGTTCTTC,TRBJ2-1,TRBV7-8,-,TRBD2
CASSEWRFSEAFF,TGTGCCAGCAGTGAATGGAGGTTCTCTGAAGCTTTCTTT,TRBJ1-1,TRBV25-1,-,-
CASTLDGGWGIRPSSYNEQFF,TGTGCCAGTACCCTCGATGGGGGCTGGGGGATTAGGCCGAGCTCCTACAATGAGCAGTTCTTC,TRBJ2-1,TRBV19,-,-
CASSIPGPRTDTQYF,TGTGCCAGTAGTATCCCGGGACCCCGCACAGATACGCAGTATTTT,TRBJ2-3,TRBV19,-,-
CASSFGTSGRASYNEQFF,TGTGCCAGCAGCTTCGGGACTAGCGGGAGGGCCTCCTACAATGAGCAGTTCTTC,TRBJ2-1,TRBV7-2,-,TRBD2
CASSVTGATNEKLFF,TGCGCCAGCAGCGTTACAGGGGCAACTAATGAAAAACTGTTTTTT,TRBJ1-4,TRBV5-1,-,TRBD1
CSVDLRDRGSSYNEQFF,TGCAGCGTTGACCTTCGCGACAGGGGGAGCTCCTACAATGAGCAGTTCTTC,TRBJ2-1,TRBV29-1,few,TRBD1
CASDKDLFGEKYF,TGTGCCAGCGATAAGGACCTTTTCGGCGAAAAGTACTTC,TRBJ2-7,TRBV11-2,-,-
CASSVLTSPWDEQFF,TGTGCCAGCAGCGTCCTGACTAGCCCCTGGGATGAGCAGTTCTTC,TRBJ2-1,TRBV9,-,TRBD2
CASSFGGRNTEAFF,TGTGCCAGCAGCTTCGGGGGCCGGAACACTGAAGCTTTCTTT,TRBJ1-1,TRBV13,-,-
CASGLAGEETQYF,TGTGCCAGCGGACTAGCGGGAGAGGAGACCCAGTACTTC,TRBJ2-5,TRBV11-2,-,TRBD2
CASSLRNGARDTIYF,TGTGCCAGCAGCTTAAGGAACGGGGCGAGGGACACCATATATTTT,TRBJ1-3,TRBV13,-,-
CASSQGQRDTQYF,TGCGCCAGCAGCCAAGGGCAGCGGGATACGCAGTATTTT,TRBJ2-3,TRBV4-3,-,-
CASSLGYLGGELFF,TGTGCCAGCAGCTTGGGCTACCTGGGGGGGGAGCTGTTTTTT,TRBJ2-2,TRBV5-4,-,-
CASTGGNQPQHF,TGTGCCAGCACGGGGGGCAATCAGCCCCAGCATTTT,TRBJ1-5,TRBV2,-,-
CASSGPRDADGYTF,TGTGCCAGCAGTGGACCAAGAGACGCCGATGGCTACACCTTC,TRBJ1-2,TRBV6-1,-,-
CASGPPGLAGDTQYF,TGTGCCAGCGGTCCTCCGGGACTAGCGGGAGATACGCAGTATTTT,TRBJ2-3,TRBV27,-,TRBD2
CASRETGGQSSYEQYF,TGTGCCAGCAGAGAAACAGGGGGTCAGAGCTCCTACGAGCAGTACTTC,TRBJ2-7,TRBV2,-,TRBD1
CASSEAVGGTYEQYF,TGTGCCAGCAGTGAGGCGGTGGGGGGGACCTACGAGCAGTACTTC,TRBJ2-7,TRBV2,once,TRBD2
CASSRGQGGTGELFF,TGTGCCAGCAGTCGGGGACAGGGGGGGACCGGGGAGCTGTTTTTT,TRBJ2-2,TRBV6-5,-,TRBD1
CASSPFTAGGLETQYF,TGTGCCAGCAGTCCGTTTACAGCGGGAGGATTGGAGACCCAGTACTTC,TRBJ2-5,TRBV28,once,TRBD2